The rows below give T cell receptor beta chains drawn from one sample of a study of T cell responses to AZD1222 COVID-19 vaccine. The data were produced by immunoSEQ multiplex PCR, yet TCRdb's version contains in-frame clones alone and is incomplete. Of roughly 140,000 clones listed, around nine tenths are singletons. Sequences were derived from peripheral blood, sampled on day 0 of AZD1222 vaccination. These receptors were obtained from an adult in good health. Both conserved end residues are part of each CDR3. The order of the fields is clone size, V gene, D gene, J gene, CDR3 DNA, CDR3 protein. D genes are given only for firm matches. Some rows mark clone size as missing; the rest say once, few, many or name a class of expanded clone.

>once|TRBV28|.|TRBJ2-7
TGTGCCAGCAGTTTAGACAGGATGATCGAGCAGTACTTC
CASSLDRMIEQYF
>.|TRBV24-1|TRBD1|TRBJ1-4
TGTGCCACCAGTGATCCCTCACAGGGGGCAAGTGAAAAACTGTTTTTT
CATSDPSQGASEKLFF
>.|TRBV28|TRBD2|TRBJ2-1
TGTGCCAGCGGGTTACTAGCGATTGCCAATGAGCAGTTCTTC
CASGLLAIANEQFF
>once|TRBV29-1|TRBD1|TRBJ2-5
TGCAGCGTTCTACACGGACAGGGAAAAGAGACCCAGTACTTC
CSVLHGQGKETQYF
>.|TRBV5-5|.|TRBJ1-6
TGTGCCAGCAGCTTCTATGCAGGGGAAAATAATTCACCCCTCCACTTT
CASSFYAGENNSPLHF
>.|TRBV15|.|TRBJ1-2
TGTGCCACCAGCACAGACCCGATGAACTATGGCTACACCTTC
CATSTDPMNYGYTF
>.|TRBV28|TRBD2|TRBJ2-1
TGTGCCAGCAGCCTGAGCGGGAGTGAGTCCTACAATGAGCAGTTCTTC
CASSLSGSESYNEQFF
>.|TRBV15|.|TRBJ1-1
TGTGCCACCAGCAGAGCGTTCACCTCGGCCGGGGCGCGAGCTTTCTTT
CATSRAFTSAGARAFF
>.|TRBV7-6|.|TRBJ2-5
TGTGCCAGCAGCTTGGGTAGACAAGAGACCCAGTACTTC
CASSLGRQETQYF
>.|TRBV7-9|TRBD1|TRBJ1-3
TGTGCCAGCAGCCACCTGACAGGGGGCTCTGGAAACACCATATATTTT
CASSHLTGGSGNTIYF
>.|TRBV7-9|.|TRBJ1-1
TGTGCCAGCACCAGCTTAGATTTAAGTTACGCCAACCCTGAAGCTTTCTTT
CASTSLDLSYANPEAFF
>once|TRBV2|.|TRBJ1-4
TGTGCCAGCGTTCTCCTGGCCGGAGTGGGTGAAAAACTGTTTTTT
CASVLLAGVGEKLFF
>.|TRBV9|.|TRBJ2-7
TGTGCCAGCAGCCACTCTTCGGGTTTCGAGCAGTACTTC
CASSHSSGFEQYF
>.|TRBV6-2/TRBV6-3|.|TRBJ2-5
TGTGCCAGCAGTTACGGAAGACAGGCCGAAGAGACCCAGTACTTC
CASSYGRQAEETQYF
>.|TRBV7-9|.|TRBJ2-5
TGTGCCAGCAGCTTAGGGGACGGAGACCTCCAAGAGACCCAGTACTTC
CASSLGDGDLQETQYF
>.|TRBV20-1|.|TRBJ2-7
TGCAGTGCTAGAAACGGTTACGAGCAGTACTTC
CSARNGYEQYF
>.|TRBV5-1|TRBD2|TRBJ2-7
TGCGCCAGCAGCTTGGCGTCTGGACTAGCGGGGTACGAGCAGTACTTC
CASSLASGLAGYEQYF
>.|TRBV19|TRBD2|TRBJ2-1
TGTGCCAGTAGTAAAATCCTTAGGGTAGCGGGAAGTTTGGGGAACAATGAGCAGTTCTTC
CASSKILRVAGSLGNNEQFF
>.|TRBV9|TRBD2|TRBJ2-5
TGTGCCAGCAGCCGGCTGGGGACTAGACAAGAGACCCAGTACTTC
CASSRLGTRQETQYF
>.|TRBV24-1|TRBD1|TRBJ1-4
TGTGCCACCAGTGATACCGACAGGGGGCGCGATGAAAAACTGTTTTTT
CATSDTDRGRDEKLFF
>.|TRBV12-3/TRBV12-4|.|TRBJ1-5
TGTGCCAGCAGTTTTGGGTCCCAGCCCCAGCATTTT
CASSFGSQPQHF
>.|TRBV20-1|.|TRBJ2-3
TGCAGTGCTAGTCCTTCTAGGGGGGTTCGGACAGATACGCAGTATTTT
CSASPSRGVRTDTQYF
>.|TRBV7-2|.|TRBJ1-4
TGTGCCAGCAGCTTAAACGGCCGTAATGAAAAACTGTTTTTT
CASSLNGRNEKLFF
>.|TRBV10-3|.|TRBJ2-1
TGTGCCATCAGTGCTCGCAATGAGCAGTTCTTC
CAISARNEQFF
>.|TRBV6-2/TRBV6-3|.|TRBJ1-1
TGTGCCAGCAGCCTAGTTGGCTTCGAAGCTTTCTTT
CASSLVGFEAFF
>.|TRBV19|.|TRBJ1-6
TGTGCCAGTAGTATCAACAGTAATTCACCCCTCCACTTT
CASSINSNSPLHF
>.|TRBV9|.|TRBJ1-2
TGTGCCAGCAGCCCCCATGGGGGAGGGGATGGCTACACCTTC
CASSPHGGGDGYTF
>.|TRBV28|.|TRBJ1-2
TGTGCCAGCCGGGGGCAGGGGTTGGGAGGCTACACCTTC
CASRGQGLGGYTF
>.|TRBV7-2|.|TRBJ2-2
TGTGCCAGCAGCTGGCGTGAGGGAAACACCGGGGAGCTGTTTTTT
CASSWREGNTGELFF
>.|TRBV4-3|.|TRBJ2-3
TGCGCCAGCAGCCAGAGGGGGGATACGCAGTATTTT
CASSQRGDTQYF
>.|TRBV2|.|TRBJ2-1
TGTGCCAGCAGTGTCCCACCCTCGGTACAGTTCTTC
CASSVPPSVQFF
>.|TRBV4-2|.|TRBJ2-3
TGTGCCAGCAGCCAAGATCGGCTAGCACCCCAGGATACGCAGTATTTT
CASSQDRLAPQDTQYF
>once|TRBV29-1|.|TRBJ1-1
TGCAGCGTTGTCCAGAACACTGAAGCTTTCTTT
CSVVQNTEAFF
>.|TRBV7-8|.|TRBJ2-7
TGTGCCAGCAGCTTAGAGGGCGGCGTCCCCTCCCACGGGCAGTACTTC
CASSLEGGVPSHGQYF
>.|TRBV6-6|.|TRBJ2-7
TGTGCCAGCAGTTACGAAGGACAGGGAGGGTCCTACGAGCAGTACTTC
CASSYEGQGGSYEQYF
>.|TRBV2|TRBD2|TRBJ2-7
TGTGCCAGCAGGGAACTAGCGGGAGTACTCTACGAGCAGTACTTC
CASRELAGVLYEQYF
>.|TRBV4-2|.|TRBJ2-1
TGTGCCAGCAGCCAAGATAGTCTAGCTTCAAATGAGCAGTTCTTC
CASSQDSLASNEQFF
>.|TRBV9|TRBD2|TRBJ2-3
TGTGCCAGCAGCGTAGCTAGGGACGGGAGGGGCACAGATACGCAGTATTTT
CASSVARDGRGTDTQYF
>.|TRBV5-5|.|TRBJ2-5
TGTGCCAGCAGCTTGGGAGGCAAAGAGACCCAGTACTTC
CASSLGGKETQYF
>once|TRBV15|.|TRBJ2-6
TGTGCCACCAGCCCGGGGGTGGTACTCTCTGGGGCCAACGTCCTGACTTTC
CATSPGVVLSGANVLTF
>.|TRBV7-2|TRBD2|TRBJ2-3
TGTGCCAGCAGCCCCCGGACTAGCGGGCCGTTCCCAGATACGCAGTATTTT
CASSPRTSGPFPDTQYF
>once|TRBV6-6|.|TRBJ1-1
TGTGCCACCATAAAGGACCCTCGGGGACGGGGCACTGAAGCTTTCTTT
CATIKDPRGRGTEAFF
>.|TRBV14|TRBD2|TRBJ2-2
TGTGCCAGCAGCCACAAGGGAGGGATTAGCGGGAAATCGAACACCGGGGAGCTGTTTTTT
CASSHKGGISGKSNTGELFF
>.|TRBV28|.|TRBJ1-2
TGTGCCAGCAGTGCCCACCTAGGACAGAGTTATGGCTACACCTTC
CASSAHLGQSYGYTF
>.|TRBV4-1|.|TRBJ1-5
TGCGCCAGCAGCCAAGACGGACACTACAATCAGCCCCAGCATTTT
CASSQDGHYNQPQHF
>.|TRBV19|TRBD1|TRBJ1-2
TGTGCCAGTACCCACCGGGACAGGCCTTATGGCTACACCTTC
CASTHRDRPYGYTF
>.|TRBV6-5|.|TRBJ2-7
TGTGCCAGCAGTTACTCCGACAGACAACACTACGAGCAGTACTTC
CASSYSDRQHYEQYF
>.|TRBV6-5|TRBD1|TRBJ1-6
TGTGCCAGCAGTTACTCCCCCGACAGGGGTACACCCCTCCACTTT
CASSYSPDRGTPLHF
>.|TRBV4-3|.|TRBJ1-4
TGCGCCAGCAGCCTTGGACAGAGAAATGAAAAACTGTTTTTT
CASSLGQRNEKLFF
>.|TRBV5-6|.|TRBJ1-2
TGTGCCAGCAGAAGGCGCGGGTCCCCTGGCTACTATGGCTACACCTTC
CASRRRGSPGYYGYTF
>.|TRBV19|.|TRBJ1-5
TGTGCCAGTAGTAAAGGGGATAGCAATCAGCCCCAGCATTTT
CASSKGDSNQPQHF
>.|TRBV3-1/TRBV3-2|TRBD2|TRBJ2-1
TGTGCCAGCAGCCAAGGGGTTGGCGGGAGATCCAATGAGCAGTTCTTC
CASSQGVGGRSNEQFF
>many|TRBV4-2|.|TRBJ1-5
TGTGCCAGCAGCCGATTTAACACAGGCAATCAGCCCCAGCATTTT
CASSRFNTGNQPQHF
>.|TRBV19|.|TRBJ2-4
TGTGCCAGTAGTAACAAAGGGGGGGCCAAAAACATTCAGTACTTC
CASSNKGGAKNIQYF